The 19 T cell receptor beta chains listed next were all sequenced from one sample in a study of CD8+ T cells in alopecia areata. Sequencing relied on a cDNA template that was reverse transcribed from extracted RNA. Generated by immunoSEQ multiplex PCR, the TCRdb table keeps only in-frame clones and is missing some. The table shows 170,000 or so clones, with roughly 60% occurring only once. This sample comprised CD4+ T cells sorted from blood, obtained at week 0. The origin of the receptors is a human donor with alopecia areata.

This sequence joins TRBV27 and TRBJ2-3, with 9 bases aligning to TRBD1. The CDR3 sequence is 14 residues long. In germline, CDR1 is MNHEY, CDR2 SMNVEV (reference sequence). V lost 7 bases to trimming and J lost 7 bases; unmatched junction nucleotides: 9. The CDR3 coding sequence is TGTGCCAGCAAAGCCGGACAGGGGATGAATACGCAGTATTTT. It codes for CASKAGQGMNTQYF.

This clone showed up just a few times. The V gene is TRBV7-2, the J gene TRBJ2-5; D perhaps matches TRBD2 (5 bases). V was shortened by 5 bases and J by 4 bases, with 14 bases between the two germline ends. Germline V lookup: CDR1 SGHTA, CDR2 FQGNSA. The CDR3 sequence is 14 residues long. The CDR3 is CASSDRGPLETQYF. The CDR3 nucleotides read TGTGCCAGCAGCGACCGGGGTCCTTTAGAGACCCAGTACTTC. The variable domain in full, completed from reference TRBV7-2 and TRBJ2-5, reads GAGVSQSPSNKVTEKGKDVELRCDPISGHTALYWYRQSLGQGLEFLIYFQGNSAPDKSGLPSDRFSAERTGGSVSTLTIQRTQQEDSAVYLCASSDRGPLETQYFGPGTRLLVL.

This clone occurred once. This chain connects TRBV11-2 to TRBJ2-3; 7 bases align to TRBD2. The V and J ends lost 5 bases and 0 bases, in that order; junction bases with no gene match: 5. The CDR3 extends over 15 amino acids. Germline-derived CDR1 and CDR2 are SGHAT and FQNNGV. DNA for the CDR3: TGTGCCAGCAGCCACCCTAGCGGTAGCACAGATACGCAGTATTTT. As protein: CASSHPSGSTDTQYF.

The CDR3 nucleotides read TGTGCCTGGGAAGAACGGGATTTCCGGCGAAAGACCCAGTACTTC. This codes for CAWEERDFRRKTQYF. The rearrangement uses TRBV30 and TRBJ2-5, with D possibly TRBD2 on 5 matching bases. CDR3 length: 15 residues. Germline V lookup: CDR1 GTSNPN, CDR2 SVGIG (reference sequence). V was pared by 5 bases and J by 6 bases, with 22 bases between.

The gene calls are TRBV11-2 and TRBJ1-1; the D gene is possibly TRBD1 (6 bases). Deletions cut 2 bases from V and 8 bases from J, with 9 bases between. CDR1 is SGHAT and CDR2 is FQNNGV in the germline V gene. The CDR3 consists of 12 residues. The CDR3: CASSLTQGEAFF. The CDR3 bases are TGTGCCAGCAGCTTAACACAGGGAGAAGCTTTCTTT.

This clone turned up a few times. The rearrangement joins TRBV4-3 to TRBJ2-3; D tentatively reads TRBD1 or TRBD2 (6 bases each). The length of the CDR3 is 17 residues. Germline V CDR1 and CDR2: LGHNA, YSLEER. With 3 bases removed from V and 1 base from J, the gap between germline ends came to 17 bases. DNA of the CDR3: TGCGCCAGCAGCCACCAGACGGGGGCCGGTGGCACAGATACGCAGTATTTT. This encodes CASSHQTGAGGTDTQYF.

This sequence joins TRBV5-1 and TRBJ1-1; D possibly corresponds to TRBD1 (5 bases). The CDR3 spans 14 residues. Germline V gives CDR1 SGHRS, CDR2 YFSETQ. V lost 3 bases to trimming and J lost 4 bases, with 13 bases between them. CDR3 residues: CASSYAQGTTEAFF. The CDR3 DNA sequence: TGCGCCAGCAGCTATGCCCAGGGTACCACTGAAGCTTTCTTT.

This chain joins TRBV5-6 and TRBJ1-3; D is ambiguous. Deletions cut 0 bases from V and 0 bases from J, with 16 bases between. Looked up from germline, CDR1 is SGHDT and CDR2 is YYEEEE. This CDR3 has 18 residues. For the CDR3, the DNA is TGTGCCAGCAGCTTGGTTGGATCTCCTGGCGACTCTGGAAACACCATATATTTT. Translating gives CASSLVGSPGDSGNTIYF.

CDR3 nucleotide sequence: TGTGCCGCAACGGACAGCACAGATACGCAGTATTTT. The encoded protein is CAATDSTDTQYF. The genes are TRBV30 and TRBJ2-3; D is unclear. V lost 8 bases to trimming and J lost 0 bases, with 9 bases between them. Germline CDR1 GTSNPN, CDR2 SVGIG (reference sequence). CDR3 size: 12 residues.

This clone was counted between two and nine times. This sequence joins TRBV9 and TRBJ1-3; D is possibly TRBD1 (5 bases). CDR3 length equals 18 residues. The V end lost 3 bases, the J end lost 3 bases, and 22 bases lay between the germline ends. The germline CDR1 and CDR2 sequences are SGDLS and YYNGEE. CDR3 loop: CASSALPPGGQGGNTIYF. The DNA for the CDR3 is TGTGCCAGCAGCGCCCTCCCCCCGGGGGGTCAGGGTGGAAACACCATATATTTT.

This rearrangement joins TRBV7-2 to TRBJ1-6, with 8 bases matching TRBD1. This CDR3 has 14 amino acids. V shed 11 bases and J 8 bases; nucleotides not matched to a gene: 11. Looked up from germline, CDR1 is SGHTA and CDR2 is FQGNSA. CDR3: CACRGQAVHSPLHF. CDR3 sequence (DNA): TGTGCCTGTCGGGGACAGGCGGTACATTCACCCCTCCACTTT.

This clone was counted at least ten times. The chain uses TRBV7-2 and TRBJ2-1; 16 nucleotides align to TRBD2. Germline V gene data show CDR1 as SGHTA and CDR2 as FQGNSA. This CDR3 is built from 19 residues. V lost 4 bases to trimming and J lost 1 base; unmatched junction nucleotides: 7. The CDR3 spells CASSSPGTSGGVSYNEQFF. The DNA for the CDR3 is TGTGCCAGCAGCTCACCCGGGACTAGCGGGGGGGTTTCCTACAATGAGCAGTTCTTC.

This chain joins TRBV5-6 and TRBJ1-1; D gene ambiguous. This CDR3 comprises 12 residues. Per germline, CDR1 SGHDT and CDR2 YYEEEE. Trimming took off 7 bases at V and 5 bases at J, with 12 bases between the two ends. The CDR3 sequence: CASSRSRTEAFF. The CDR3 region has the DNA TGTGCCAGCTCCAGGTCTCGTACTGAAGCTTTCTTT.

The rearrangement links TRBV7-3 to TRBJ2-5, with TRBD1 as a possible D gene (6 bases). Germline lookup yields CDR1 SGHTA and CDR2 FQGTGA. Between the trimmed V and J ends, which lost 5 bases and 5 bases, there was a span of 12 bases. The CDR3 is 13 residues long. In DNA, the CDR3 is TGTGCCAGCAGCCAACAGGGATCGGAGACCCAGTACTTC. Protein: CASSQQGSETQYF.

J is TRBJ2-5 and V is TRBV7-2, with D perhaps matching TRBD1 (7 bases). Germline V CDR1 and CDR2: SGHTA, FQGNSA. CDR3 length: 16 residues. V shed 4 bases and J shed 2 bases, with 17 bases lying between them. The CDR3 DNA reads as TGTGCCAGCAGCTCTCCAAGGGGGCGGGGACAAGAGACCCAGTACTTC. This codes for CASSSPRGRGQETQYF.

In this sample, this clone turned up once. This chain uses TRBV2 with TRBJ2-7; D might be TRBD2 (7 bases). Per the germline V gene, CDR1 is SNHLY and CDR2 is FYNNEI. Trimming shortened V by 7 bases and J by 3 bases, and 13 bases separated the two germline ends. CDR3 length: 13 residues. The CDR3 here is CASKRDTGYEQYF. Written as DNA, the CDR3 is TGTGCCAGCAAGCGGGACACCGGCTACGAGCAGTACTTC.

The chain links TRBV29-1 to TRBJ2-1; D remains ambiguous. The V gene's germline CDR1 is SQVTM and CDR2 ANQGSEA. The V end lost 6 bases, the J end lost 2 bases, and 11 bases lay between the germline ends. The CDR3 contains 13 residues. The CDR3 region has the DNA TGCAGCGTGGGAATTTCTCCCTACAATGAGCAGTTCTTC. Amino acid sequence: CSVGISPYNEQFF.

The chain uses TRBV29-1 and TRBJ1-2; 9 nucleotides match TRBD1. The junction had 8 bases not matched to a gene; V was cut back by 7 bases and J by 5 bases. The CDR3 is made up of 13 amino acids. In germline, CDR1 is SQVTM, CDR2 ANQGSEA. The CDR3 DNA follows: TGCAGCGCCAGAACAGGGGGCGAATATGGCTACACCTTC. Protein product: CSARTGGEYGYTF.

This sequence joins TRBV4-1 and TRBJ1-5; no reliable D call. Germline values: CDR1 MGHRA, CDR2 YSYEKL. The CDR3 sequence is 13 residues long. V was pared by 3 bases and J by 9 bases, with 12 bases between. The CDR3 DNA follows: TGCGCCAGCAGCCAGGGAGGCCTGGCGCCCCAGCATTTT. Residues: CASSQGGLAPQHF.